Below, 9 T cell receptor beta chains from the same sample are listed, as sequenced in a study of CD8 T cells in ankylosing spondylitis. TCRdb reprocessed the 5' RACE reads via MiXCR and lists one record per CDR3 protein. The data contain 35,000 to 50,000 distinct CDR3 sequences, approximately 11% of them seen just once; the ten biggest clones take up around 1.5%. The sequenced sample consisted of blood, either unsorted or a sorted T cell fraction (not recorded which). These receptors were taken from a male donor with ankylosing spondylitis or in good health (not recorded which).

This clonotype was seen many times. The chain joins TRBV2 to TRBJ2-5; 13 nucleotides agree with TRBD2. CDR1 is SNHLY and CDR2 is FYNNEI in the germline V gene. This CDR3 contains 15 residues. With V trimmed by 6 bases and J by 5 bases, 6 bases remained unmatched. The chain's CDR3 is CASSLLAGGLETQYF. As DNA, the CDR3 is TGTGCCAGCAGCCTACTAGCGGGGGGGCTGGAGACCCAGTACTTC.

The chain has TRBV5-1 and TRBJ2-3; D is possibly TRBD1 or TRBD2 (6 bases each). This CDR3 has 15 residues. From germline, CDR1 is SGHRS and CDR2 YFSETQ. V was pared by 4 bases and J by 4 bases, with 16 bases between. The CDR3 loop is CASSLAGTSPDTQYF. In nucleotides, the CDR3 is TGCGCCAGCAGCCTGGCGGGGACATCTCCAGATACGCAGTATTTT.

This clonotype was seen many times. V and J are TRBV6-1 and TRBJ2-1, with D possibly being TRBD1 or TRBD2 (5 bases each). V was clipped by 6 bases and J by 6 bases, with 18 bases between them. From germline, CDR1 is MNHNS and CDR2 SASEGT. The CDR3 covers 15 residues. The CDR3 nucleotides read TGTGCCAGCAGCCTACGGGACGGGACGGGCAATGAGCAGTTCTTC. Its translation: CASSLRDGTGNEQFF.

This clonotype was recorded many times. The chain carries TRBV3-1 and TRBJ2-7; D may be TRBD1 or TRBD2 (7 bases each). The CDR3 has 16 residues. Looked up from germline, CDR1 is LGHDT and CDR2 is YNNKEL (reference sequence). The V end lost 4 bases, the J end lost 5 bases, and 21 bases lay between the germline ends. The CDR3 nucleotides are TGTGCCAGCAGCCTCAGCTCAGGGGGGGGTAGGGACGAGCAGTACTTC. It encodes CASSLSSGGGRDEQYF.

This clonotype was counted only a few times. The chain couples TRBV3-1 to TRBJ2-7, with D possibly matching TRBD2 (5 bases). The CDR3 consists of 14 residues. The ends were cut back, 0 bases at V and 2 bases at J, with 8 bases in the middle. Germline V CDR1 and CDR2: LGHDT, YNNKEL (reference sequence). The CDR3 sequence: CASSQDLGAYEQYF. The CDR3 DNA sequence: TGTGCCAGCAGCCAAGATTTGGGAGCCTACGAGCAGTACTTC.

This clonotype ranks as medium-sized. The chain has TRBV12-3 or TRBV12-4 and TRBJ2-6; TRBD2 is a possible D gene (5 bases). The CDR3 has 14 residues. Trimming shortened V by 8 bases and J by 0 bases, and 8 bases separated the two germline ends. The CDR3 is CASSGSSGANVLTF. CDR3 coding DNA: TGTGCCAGCTCGGGAAGCTCTGGGGCCAACGTCCTGACTTTC.

The V and J genes are TRBV19 and TRBJ1-6, with D perhaps TRBD1 (6 bases). The V and J ends lost 9 bases and 7 bases respectively, with 10 bases between them. Germline loops: CDR1 LNHDA, CDR2 SQIVND (reference sequence). The CDR3 length is 12 residues. The CDR3 sequence: CASGQSNSPLHF. CDR3 DNA: TGTGCCAGCGGACAGAGCAATTCACCCCTCCACTTT.

V usage is TRBV12-3 or TRBV12-4 and J usage is TRBJ2-7, with 10 bases aligning to TRBD1. The CDR3 has 14 amino acids. Trimming at V came to 9 bases and at J to 3 bases, leaving 8 bases not matched to a gene. The CDR3 protein is CASLGQGGDYEQYF. CDR3 nucleotides: TGTGCCAGTCTCGGACAGGGGGGAGACTACGAGCAGTACTTC.

Ten or more counts support this clonotype. The chain uses TRBV5-1 and TRBJ2-1, with TRBD2 identical over 12 bases. J was trimmed by 0 bases and V by 4 bases; bases with no gene match: 2. This CDR3 spans 16 amino acids. Germline assignment: CDR1 SGHRS and CDR2 YFSETQ. This chain's CDR3 is CASSPSGGVSYNEQFF. Here the CDR3 DNA reads TGCGCCAGCAGCCCTAGCGGGGGGGTCTCCTACAATGAGCAGTTCTTC. The full variable domain, completed using reference TRBV5-1 and TRBJ2-1, is KAGVTQTPRYLIKTRGQQVTLSCSPISGHRSVSWYQQTPGQGLQFLFEYFSETQRNKGNFPGRFSGRQFSNSRSEMNVSTLELGDSALYLCASSPSGGVSYNEQFFGPGTRLTVL.